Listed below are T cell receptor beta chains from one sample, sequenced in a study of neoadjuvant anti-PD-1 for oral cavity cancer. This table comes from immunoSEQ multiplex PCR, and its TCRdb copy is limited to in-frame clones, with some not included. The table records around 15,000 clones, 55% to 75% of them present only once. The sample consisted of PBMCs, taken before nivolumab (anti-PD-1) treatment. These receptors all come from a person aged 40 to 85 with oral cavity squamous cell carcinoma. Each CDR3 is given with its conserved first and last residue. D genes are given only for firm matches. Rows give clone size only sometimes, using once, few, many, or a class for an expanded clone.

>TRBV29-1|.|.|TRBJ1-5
CSVVETNSNQPQHF
TGCAGCGTTGTTGAGACAAATAGCAATCAGCCCCAGCATTTT
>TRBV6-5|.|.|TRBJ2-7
CASSYSGGSAYEQYF
TGTGCCAGCAGTTATTCCGGGGGAAGCGCCTACGAGCAGTACTTC
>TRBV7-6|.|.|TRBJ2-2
CASSFQLSGELFF
TGTGCCAGCAGCTTCCAGCTTTCCGGGGAGCTGTTTTTT
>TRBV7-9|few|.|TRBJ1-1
CASSLSLGSTEAFF
TGTGCCAGCAGCCTCTCTTTGGGGAGCACTGAAGCTTTCTTT
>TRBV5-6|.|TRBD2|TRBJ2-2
CASSLVAGVNTGELFF
TGTGCCAGCAGCTTGGTAGCGGGAGTTAACACCGGGGAGCTGTTTTTT
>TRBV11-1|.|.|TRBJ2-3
CASSLGGGQVTDTQYF
TGTGCCAGCAGCTTAGGGGGGGGACAGGTCACAGATACGCAGTATTTT
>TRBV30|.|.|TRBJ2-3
CAWSGGLGLTDTQYF
TGTGCCTGGAGCGGCGGGTTAGGGCTCACAGATACGCAGTATTTT
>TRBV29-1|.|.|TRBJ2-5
CSVDPGGALQETQYF
TGCAGCGTTGACCCTGGGGGGGCCCTACAAGAGACCCAGTACTTC
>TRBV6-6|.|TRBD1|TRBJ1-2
CASSTQGNGYTF
TGTGCCAGCAGTACACAGGGGAATGGCTACACCTTC
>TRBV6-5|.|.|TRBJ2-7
CASSRGPFSSYEQYF
TGTGCCAGCAGTCGGGGGCCCTTCAGCTCCTACGAGCAGTACTTC
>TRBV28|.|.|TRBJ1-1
CASRDPRGVGGNTEAFF
TGTGCCAGCAGAGACCCCAGAGGTGTCGGTGGGAACACTGAAGCTTTCTTT
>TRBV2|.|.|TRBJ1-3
CASSVDNSGNTIYF
TGTGCCAGCAGTGTAGACAACTCTGGAAACACCATATATTTT
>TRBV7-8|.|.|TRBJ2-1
CASSPRRVVARIEQFF
TGTGCCAGCAGCCCGCGCAGGGTAGTAGCGCGAATAGAGCAGTTCTTC
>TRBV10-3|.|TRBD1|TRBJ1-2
CAISASDRVYVYGYTF
TGTGCCATCAGTGCCTCCGACAGGGTGTATGTCTATGGCTACACCTTC
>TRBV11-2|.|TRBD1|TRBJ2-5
CASSLVAQHRGRRETQYF
TGTGCCAGCAGCTTAGTAGCCCAACACAGGGGGCGCCGGGAGACCCAGTACTTC
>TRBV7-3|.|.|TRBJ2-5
CASSLSQSTKETQYF
TGTGCCAGCAGCTTAAGTCAGTCGACGAAAGAGACCCAGTACTTC
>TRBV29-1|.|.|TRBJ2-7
CSVLGLMTYEQYF
TGCAGCGTACTGGGACTGATGACCTACGAGCAGTACTTC
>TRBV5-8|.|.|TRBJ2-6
CASRRGRPGANVLTF
TGTGCCAGCAGGCGGGGCCGGCCTGGGGCCAACGTCCTGACTTTC
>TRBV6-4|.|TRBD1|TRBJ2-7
CASSPDREPYEQYF
TGTGCCAGCAGCCCCGACAGGGAGCCCTACGAGCAGTACTTC
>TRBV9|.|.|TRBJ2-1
CASSVESYNEQFF
TGTGCCAGCAGCGTAGAGAGTTACAATGAGCAGTTCTTC
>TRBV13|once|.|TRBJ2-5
CASSQPGPPDF
TGTGCCAGCAGTCAACCGGGACCCCCGGACTTC
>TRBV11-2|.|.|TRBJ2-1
CASSTNKRIAVSYNEQFF
TGTGCCAGCAGCACTAACAAAAGAATAGCGGTATCCTACAATGAGCAGTTCTTC
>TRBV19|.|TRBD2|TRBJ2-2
CASPGGSSGGANTGELFF
TGTGCCAGTCCCGGGGGGTCTAGCGGGGGCGCGAACACCGGGGAGCTGTTTTTT
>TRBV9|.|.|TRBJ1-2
CASSVQDRGPRGYTF
TGTGCCAGCAGCGTCCAGGACCGGGGTCCCCGGGGCTACACCTTC
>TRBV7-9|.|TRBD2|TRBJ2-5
CASSLGTAGGGETQYF
TGTGCCAGCAGCTTAGGTACCGCGGGAGGAGGAGAGACCCAGTACTTC
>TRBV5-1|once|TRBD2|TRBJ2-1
CASSIAGESYNEQFF
TGCGCCAGCAGCATAGCGGGAGAGTCCTACAATGAGCAGTTCTTC
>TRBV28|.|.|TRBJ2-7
CASSTRGSYEQYF
TGTGCCAGCAGTACCCGCGGCAGCTACGAGCAGTACTTC
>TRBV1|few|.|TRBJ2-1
CTSSQLAGPPRNEQFF
TGCACCAGCAGCCAACTAGCGGGTCCCCCTCGGAATGAGCAGTTCTTC
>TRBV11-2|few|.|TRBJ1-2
CASSSPRTWLSEGYTF
TGTGCCAGCAGCTCCCCTCGGACATGGCTTTCTGAAGGCTACACCTTC
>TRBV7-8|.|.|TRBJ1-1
CASSLAATGRAEAFF
TGTGCCAGCAGCTTAGCTGCTACAGGGCGAGCTGAAGCTTTCTTT
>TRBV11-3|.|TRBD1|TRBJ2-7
CASSLDGTGVYEQYF
TGTGCCAGCAGCTTAGATGGGACAGGGGTCTACGAGCAGTACTTC
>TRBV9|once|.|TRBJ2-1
CASSVEGASVEQFF
TGTGCCAGCAGCGTAGAGGGGGCTAGCGTCGAGCAGTTCTTC
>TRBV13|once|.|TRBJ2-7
CASSLAPDNYEQYF
TGTGCCAGCAGCTTAGCACCCGACAATTACGAGCAGTACTTC
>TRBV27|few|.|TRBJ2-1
CASSFSGYLSYNEQFF
TGTGCCAGCAGTTTTAGTGGATACCTCTCCTACAATGAGCAGTTCTTC
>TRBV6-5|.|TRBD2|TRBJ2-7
CASSQREGPYEQYF
TGTGCCAGCAGTCAGCGGGAGGGCCCCTACGAGCAGTACTTC
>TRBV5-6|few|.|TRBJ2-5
CASSLLESGKTQYF
TGTGCCAGCAGCTTACTGGAATCGGGAAAGACCCAGTACTTC
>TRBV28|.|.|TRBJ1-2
CASSLMVLGQRSDGYTF
TGTGCCAGCAGTTTGATGGTGTTGGGCCAGCGAAGCGATGGCTACACCTTC
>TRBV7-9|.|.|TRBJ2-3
CASRVVGGRTDTQYF
TGTGCCAGCAGGGTCGTCGGGGGGCGGACCGATACGCAGTATTTT
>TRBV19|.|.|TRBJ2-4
CASSKQWVKNIQYF
TGTGCCAGTAGCAAACAGTGGGTCAAAAACATTCAGTACTTC
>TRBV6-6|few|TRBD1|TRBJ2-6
CASRLQGSGANVLTF
TGTGCCAGCAGATTACAGGGGTCCGGGGCCAACGTCCTGACTTTC
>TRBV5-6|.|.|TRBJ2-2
CASSHTGELFF
TGTGCCAGCAGCCACACCGGGGAGCTGTTTTTT